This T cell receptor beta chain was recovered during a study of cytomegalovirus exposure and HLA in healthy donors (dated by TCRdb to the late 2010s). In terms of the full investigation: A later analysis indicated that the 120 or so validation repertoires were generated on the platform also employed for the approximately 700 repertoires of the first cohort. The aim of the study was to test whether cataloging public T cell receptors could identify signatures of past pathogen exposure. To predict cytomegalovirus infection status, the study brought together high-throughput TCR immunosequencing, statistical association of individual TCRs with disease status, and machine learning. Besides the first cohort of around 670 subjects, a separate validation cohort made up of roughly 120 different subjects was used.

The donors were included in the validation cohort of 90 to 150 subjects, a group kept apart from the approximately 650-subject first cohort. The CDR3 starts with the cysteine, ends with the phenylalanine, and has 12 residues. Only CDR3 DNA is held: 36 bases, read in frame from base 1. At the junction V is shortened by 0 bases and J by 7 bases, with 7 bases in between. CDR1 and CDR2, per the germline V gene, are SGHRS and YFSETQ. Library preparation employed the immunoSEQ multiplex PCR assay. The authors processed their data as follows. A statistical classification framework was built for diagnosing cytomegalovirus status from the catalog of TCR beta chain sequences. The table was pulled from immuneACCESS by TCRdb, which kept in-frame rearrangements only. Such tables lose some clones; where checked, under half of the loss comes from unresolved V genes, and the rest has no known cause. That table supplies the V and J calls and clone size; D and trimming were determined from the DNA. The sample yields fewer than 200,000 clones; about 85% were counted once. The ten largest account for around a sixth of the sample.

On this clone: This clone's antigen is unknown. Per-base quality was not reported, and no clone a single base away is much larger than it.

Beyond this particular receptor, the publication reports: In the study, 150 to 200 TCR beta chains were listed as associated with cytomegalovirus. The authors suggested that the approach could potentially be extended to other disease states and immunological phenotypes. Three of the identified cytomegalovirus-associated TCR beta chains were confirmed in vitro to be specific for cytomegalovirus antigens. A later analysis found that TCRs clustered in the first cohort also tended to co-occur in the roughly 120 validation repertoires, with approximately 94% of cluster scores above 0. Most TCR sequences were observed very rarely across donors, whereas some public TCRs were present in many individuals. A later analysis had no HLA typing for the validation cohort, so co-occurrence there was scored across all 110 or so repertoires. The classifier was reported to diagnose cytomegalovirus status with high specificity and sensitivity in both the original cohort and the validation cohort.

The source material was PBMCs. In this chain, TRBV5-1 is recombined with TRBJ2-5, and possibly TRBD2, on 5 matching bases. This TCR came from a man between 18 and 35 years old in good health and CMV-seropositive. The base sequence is TGCGCCAGCAGCTTGGACGGGGTGACCCAGTACTTC. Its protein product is CASSLDGVTQYF.